This paragraph covers one T cell receptor beta chain sequence. Its antigen is undetermined. The CDR3 has 15 amino acids. The germline gives CDR1 LNHDA, CDR2 SQIVND (reference sequence). This sample was included in a study of monozygotic twins with inflammatory bowel disease. Notes on the study in general: Clonotype sharing was lower in IBD patients than healthy twins, most markedly with disease activity. Subtypes among T cells remained indistinguishable. IBD-affected twins scored below their healthy co-twins in TCRbeta diversity (inverse Simpson).

TCRdb reprocessed the 5' RACE reads, keeping one entry per CDR3 protein, no DNA. This table holds around 410,000 distinct CDR3 sequences. Sequenced: blood. This receptor was taken from a human donor with ulcerative colitis or Crohn's disease, or a healthy co-twin of an affected twin (not recorded which). The chain carries TRBV19 and TRBJ2-2; absent DNA, TCRdb's TRBD2 call cannot be checked. CDR3 amino acids: CASSIRGPGAGELFF. The full variable domain, with the rest looked up from reference TRBV19 and TRBJ2-2, is DGGITQSPKYLFRKEGQNVTLSCEQNLNHDAMYWYRQDPGQGLRLIYYSQIVNDFQKGDIAEGYSVSREKKESFPLTVTSAQKNPTAFYLCASSIRGPGAGELFFGEGSRLTVL.